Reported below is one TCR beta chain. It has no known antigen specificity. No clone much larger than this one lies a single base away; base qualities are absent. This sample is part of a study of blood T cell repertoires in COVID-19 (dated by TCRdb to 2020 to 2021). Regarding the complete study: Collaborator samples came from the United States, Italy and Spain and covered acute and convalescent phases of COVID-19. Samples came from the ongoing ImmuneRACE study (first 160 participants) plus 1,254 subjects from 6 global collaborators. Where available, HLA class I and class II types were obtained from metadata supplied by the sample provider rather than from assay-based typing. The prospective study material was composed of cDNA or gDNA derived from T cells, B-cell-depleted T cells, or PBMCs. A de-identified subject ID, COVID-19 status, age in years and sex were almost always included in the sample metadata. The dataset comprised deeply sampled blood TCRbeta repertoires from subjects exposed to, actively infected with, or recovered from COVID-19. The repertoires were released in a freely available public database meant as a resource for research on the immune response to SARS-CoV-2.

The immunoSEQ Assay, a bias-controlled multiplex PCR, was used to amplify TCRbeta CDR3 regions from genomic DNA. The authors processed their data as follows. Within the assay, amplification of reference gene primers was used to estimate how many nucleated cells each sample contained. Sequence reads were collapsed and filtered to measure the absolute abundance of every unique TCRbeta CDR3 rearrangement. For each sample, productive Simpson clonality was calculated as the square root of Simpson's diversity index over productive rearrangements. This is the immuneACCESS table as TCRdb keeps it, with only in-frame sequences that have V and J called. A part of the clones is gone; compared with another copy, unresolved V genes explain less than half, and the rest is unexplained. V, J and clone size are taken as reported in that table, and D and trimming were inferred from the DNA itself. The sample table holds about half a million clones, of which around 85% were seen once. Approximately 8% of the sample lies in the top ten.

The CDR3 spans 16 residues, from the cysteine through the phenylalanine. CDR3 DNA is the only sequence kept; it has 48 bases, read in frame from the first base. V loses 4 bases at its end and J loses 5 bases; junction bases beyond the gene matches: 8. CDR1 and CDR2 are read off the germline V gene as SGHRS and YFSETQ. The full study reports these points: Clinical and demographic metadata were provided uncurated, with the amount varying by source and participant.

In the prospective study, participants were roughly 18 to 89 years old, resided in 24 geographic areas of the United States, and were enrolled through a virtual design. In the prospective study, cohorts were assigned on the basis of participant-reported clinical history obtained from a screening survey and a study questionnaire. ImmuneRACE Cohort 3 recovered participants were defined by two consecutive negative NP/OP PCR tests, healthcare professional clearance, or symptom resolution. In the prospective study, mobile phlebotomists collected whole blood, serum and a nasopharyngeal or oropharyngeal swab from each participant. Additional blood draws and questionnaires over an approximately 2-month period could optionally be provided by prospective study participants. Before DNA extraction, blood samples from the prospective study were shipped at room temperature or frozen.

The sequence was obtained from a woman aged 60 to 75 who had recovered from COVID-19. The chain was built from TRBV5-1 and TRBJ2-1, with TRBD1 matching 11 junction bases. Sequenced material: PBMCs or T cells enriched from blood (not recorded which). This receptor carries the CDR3 CASSNRGTGGNNEQFF. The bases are TGCGCCAGCAGCAACAGAGGGACAGGGGGGAACAATGAGCAGTTCTTC.